This T cell receptor beta chain was sequenced for a study of OX40 agonist ivuxolimab in advanced cancers. Sequencing was performed with immunoSEQ multiplex PCR; in TCRdb, only in-frame clones are kept and a portion is missing. This sample has over 60,000 clones, with roughly 80% found just once. Germline V CDR1 and CDR2: MNHNS, SASEGT. This CDR3 has 16 residues. The V gene lost 1 base and the J gene lost 2 bases, with 12 bases spanning the gap. This clone has just a few counts. This receptor was identified in an adult with an advanced solid tumor such as melanoma, head and neck, liver or kidney cancer. V is TRBV6-1 and J is TRBJ1-5; D remains ambiguous. Material: CD4+ or CD8+ T cells sorted from blood, obtained in a trial of the OX40 agonist ivuxolimab. The CDR3: CASSEGFTAGNQPQHF. The CDR3 region has the DNA TGTGCCAGCAGTGAAGGCTTTACGGCGGGCAATCAGCCCCAGCATTTT.